Shown below are 19 T cell receptor beta chains from a single sample sequenced in a study of T cell changes during pregnancy in multiple sclerosis. Here immunoSEQ multiplex PCR was the method, and the copy in TCRdb shows in-frame clones only, minus some. The sample has more than 35,000 clones, about 90% seen once; the top ten hold about 0.43%. The sequenced sample was CD4+ T cells from peripheral blood mononuclear cells, obtained in the third trimester of pregnancy. These receptors were obtained from a female donor in good health, enrolled as a control in a pregnancy study.

In its sample, this clone was seen once. V gene TRBV29-1 combines with J gene TRBJ1-2, with D unclear. CDR1 and CDR2 (germline): SQVTM, ANQGSEA. V dropped 4 bases and J dropped 4 bases, with 10 bases sitting between them. The CDR3 is 12 residues long. This CDR3 is CSVGIESYGYTF. As DNA, the CDR3 is TGCAGCGTTGGAATAGAGAGCTATGGCTACACCTTC.

In nucleotides, the CDR3 is TGTGCCAGCAGCCTAAAAGGGGGGGCCACTAATGAAAAACTGTTTTTT. Its translation: CASSLKGGATNEKLFF. The gene calls are TRBV7-8 and TRBJ1-4; D perhaps matches TRBD1 (6 bases). The CDR3 has 16 residues. Germline CDR1 reads SGHVS; CDR2 reads FQNEAQ. The V and J ends lost 5 bases and 2 bases respectively, with 15 bases between them.

The rearrangement uses TRBV19 and TRBJ2-6; D remains unclear. CDR1 and CDR2 from the germline V gene are LNHDA and SQIVND (reference sequence). This CDR3 comprises 19 residues. The germline V and J ends were trimmed by 2 bases and 1 base, with 18 bases remaining between them. CDR3 in DNA: TGTGCCAGTAGTATATTGGGCGTGGCAGGAAGGTCTGGGGCCAACGTCCTGACTTTC. It specifies CASSILGVAGRSGANVLTF.

The chain couples TRBV5-8 to TRBJ2-3; 7 nucleotides line up with TRBD1. Germline CDR1 reads SGHTS; CDR2 reads YDEGEE. CDR3 length: 15 residues. V lost 2 bases and J lost 2; bases outside the gene matches: 5. CDR3 sequence reads: CASSLGDRVTDTQYF. The CDR3, as DNA: TGTGCCAGCAGCTTAGGGGACAGAGTCACAGATACGCAGTATTTT.

J is TRBJ2-6 and V is TRBV6-4; a weak D match, TRBD1 (6 bases). The CDR3 consists of 15 residues. Trimming took 3 bases from V and 0 from J, leaving 6 bases between them. Germline assignment: CDR1 MRHNA and CDR2 SNTAGT. The DNA of the CDR3 is TGTGCCAGCAGTGAGGACAGCTCTGGGGCCAACGTCCTGACTTTC. This translates into CASSEDSSGANVLTF.

This rearrangement joins TRBV7-2 to TRBJ1-1; D is ambiguous. This CDR3 spans 13 amino acids. Germline values: CDR1 SGHTA, CDR2 FQGNSA. V was trimmed by 5 bases and J by 1 base, leaving 8 bases between them. This CDR3 is CASSRGGNTEAFF. In nucleotides, the CDR3 is TGTGCCAGCAGCCGAGGAGGGAACACTGAAGCTTTCTTT.

This clone came up a few times. The gene calls are TRBV11-2 and TRBJ2-7, with 14 bases aligning to TRBD2. The junction had 4 bases not matched to a gene; V was cut back by 6 bases and J by 0 bases. Germline CDR1 SGHAT, CDR2 FQNNGV. This CDR3 contains 16 residues. CDR3 sequence (DNA): TGTGCCAGCAGTCGGACTAGCGGGGGGAGCTCCTACGAGCAGTACTTC. This gives the protein CASSRTSGGSSYEQYF.

The chain employs TRBV28 and TRBJ2-5; maybe TRBD2 (6 bases). CDR1 and CDR2 from the germline V gene are MDHEN and SYDVKM. The CDR3 covers 12 residues. V lost 8 bases to trimming and J lost 3 bases, with 10 bases between them. CDR3 nucleotides: TGTGCCAGCTTCGGGGGAAAAGAGACCCAGTACTTC. Translating it yields CASFGGKETQYF.

The V and J genes are TRBV18 and TRBJ2-7, with a possible D match to TRBD1 (6 bases). Trimming cost V 2 bases and J 1 base, with 6 bases left between them. The CDR3 is 13 residues long. Germline V gene data show CDR1 as KGHSH and CDR2 as LQKENI. The CDR3: CASSPGQSYEQYF. CDR3 bases: TGTGCCAGCTCACCAGGACAGTCCTACGAGCAGTACTTC.

The chain has TRBV18 and TRBJ2-2; D is ambiguous. This CDR3 has 13 amino acids. V lost 4 bases to trimming and J lost 4 bases, with 7 bases between them. Germline V lookup: CDR1 KGHSH, CDR2 LQKENI. This CDR3 reads CASSRQVTGELFF. CDR3 bases: TGTGCCAGCTCACGTCAGGTCACCGGGGAGCTGTTTTTT.

This chain joins TRBV5-6 and TRBJ2-3, with D possibly being TRBD2 (6 bases). The germline V gene has CDR1 SGHDT and CDR2 YYEEEE. V was trimmed by 2 bases and J by 0 bases, leaving 16 bases between them. The CDR3 is made up of 17 amino acids. The CDR3 is CASSFMPPGVSTDTQYF. CDR3 in DNA: TGTGCCAGCAGCTTTATGCCACCGGGGGTTAGCACAGATACGCAGTATTTT.

V and J are TRBV6-1 and TRBJ2-5, with 11 nucleotides matching TRBD2. The CDR3 has 16 amino acids. The V segment lost 4 bases and the J segment 2 bases; nucleotides outside the gene matches: 6. Germline V gives CDR1 MNHNS, CDR2 SASEGT. The DNA of the CDR3 is TGTGCCAGCAGTGTCTTCGCTAGCGGGGGGCAAGAGACCCAGTACTTC. This gives the protein CASSVFASGGQETQYF.

The chain couples TRBV7-3 to TRBJ2-1; D call uncertain. The CDR3 loop spans 13 amino acids. Germline CDR1 reads SGHTA; CDR2 reads FQGTGA. Trimming took off 1 base at V and 5 bases at J, with 6 bases between the two ends. CDR3 region: CASSLMADNEQFF. The CDR3 bases are TGTGCCAGCAGCTTAATGGCAGACAATGAGCAGTTCTTC.

This chain connects TRBV7-3 to TRBJ2-5; 7 positions match TRBD2. The CDR3 is 15 amino acids. Germline V CDR1 and CDR2: SGHTA, FQGTGA. Unmatched junction bases numbered 6, after V lost 1 base and J lost 4 bases. The CDR3, as DNA: TGTGCCAGCAGCTTAAGGGGGGGAGCTGGAGAGACCCAGTACTTC. Its translation: CASSLRGGAGETQYF.

V and J are TRBV11-1 and TRBJ2-1; TRBD2 agrees at 15 bases. The CDR3 extends over 18 amino acids. Germline-derived CDR1 and CDR2 are SGHAT and FQDESV (reference sequence). Trimming took 3 bases from V and 5 from J; bases not matched to a gene: 8. The CDR3 DNA reads as TGTGCCAGCAGCTTCAGGACTAGCGGGAGGGCTTTCCACAATGAGCAGTTCTTC. Translated: CASSFRTSGRAFHNEQFF.

The genes are TRBV12-5 and TRBJ2-7; weak D call: TRBD2 (5 bases). Germline lookup yields CDR1 LGHNT and CDR2 FRNRAP. Trimming removed 2 bases at V and 2 bases at J, with 10 bases between. The CDR3 totals 14 residues. The CDR3 loop is CASGLLAGPYEQYF. For the CDR3, the DNA is TGTGCTAGTGGTTTGTTGGCGGGCCCCTACGAGCAGTACTTC.

As DNA, the CDR3 is TGCGCCAGCAGTGAGGGGTACCGGGACAGAGATTACGAGCAGTACTTC. Its translation: CASSEGYRDRDYEQYF. V usage is TRBV10-1 and J usage is TRBJ2-7; TRBD1 matches 7 bases. The CDR3 runs 16 residues. J gave up 4 bases and V 2 bases, and 11 bases lay outside the gene matches. Germline CDR1 and CDR2: WNHNN and SYGVQD (reference sequence).

V usage is TRBV18 and J usage is TRBJ2-1; no definite D call. The CDR3 is 15 amino acids. V dropped 2 bases and J dropped 2 bases, with 10 bases sitting between them. Germline loops: CDR1 KGHSH, CDR2 LQKENI. This chain's CDR3 is CASSPDNTPYNEQFF. DNA for the CDR3: TGTGCCAGCTCACCAGACAATACACCCTACAATGAGCAGTTCTTC. Drawing the rest from reference TRBV18 and TRBJ2-1, the complete variable domain is NAGVMQNPRHLVRRRGQEARLRCSPMKGHSHVYWYRQLPEEGLKFMVYLQKENIIDESGMPKERFSAEFPKEGPSILRIQQVVRGDSAAYFCASSPDNTPYNEQFFGPGTRLTVL.

CDR3 bases: TGTGCCAGCTCACAGGGGCGAGGCACCGGGGAGCTGTTTTTT. Protein: CASSQGRGTGELFF. The chain couples TRBV18 to TRBJ2-2; D perhaps matches TRBD1 (5 bases). Germline-derived CDR1 and CDR2 are KGHSH and LQKENI. The CDR3 covers 14 residues. V gave up 4 bases and J gave up 4 bases, with 10 bases separating them.